The clone carrying this T cell receptor (beta chain) has at least ten counts. Its antigen remains unidentified. Molecular-barcoded quantitative 5'-RACE produced these TCR beta libraries. TCRdb called the 5' RACE reads again in MiXCR, with one record for every CDR3 protein. The sample yields a few hundred thousand distinct CDR3 sequences, approximately 12% seen once. The sample comes from a study of CD8 T cells in ankylosing spondylitis. General observations from the study: Seemingly distinctive of ankylosing spondylitis blood was a TCR beta motif formed by eight highly homologous variants. A CD8+ phenotype characterized the disease-linked clones, which were relatively rare in peripheral blood.

The germline V gene encodes CDR1 MNHEY and CDR2 SVGAGI. The trim removed 1 base at V and 3 bases at J, leaving 3 bases unmatched. The CDR3 covers 15 residues. The specimen sequenced was blood, either unsorted or a sorted T cell fraction (not recorded which). The V gene is TRBV6-5, the J gene TRBJ2-5; 9 bases map to TRBD2. The receptor was isolated from a male donor with ankylosing spondylitis or in good health (not recorded which). For the CDR3, the DNA is TGTGCCAGCAGTTACTGGTTAGCGGGAGAAGAGACCCAGTACTTC. Amino acids: CASSYWLAGEETQYF.